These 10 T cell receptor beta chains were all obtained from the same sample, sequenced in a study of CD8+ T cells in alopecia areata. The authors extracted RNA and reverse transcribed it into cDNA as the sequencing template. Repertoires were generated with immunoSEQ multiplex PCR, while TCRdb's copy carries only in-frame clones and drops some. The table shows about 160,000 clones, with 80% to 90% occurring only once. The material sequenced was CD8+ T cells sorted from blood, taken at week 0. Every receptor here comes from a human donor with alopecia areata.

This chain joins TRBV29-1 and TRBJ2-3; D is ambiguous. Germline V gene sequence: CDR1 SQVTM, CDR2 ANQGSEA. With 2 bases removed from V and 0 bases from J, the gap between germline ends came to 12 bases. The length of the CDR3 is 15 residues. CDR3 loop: CSVETPSSSTDTQYF. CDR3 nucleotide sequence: TGCAGCGTTGAAACACCCTCCTCTAGCACAGATACGCAGTATTTT.

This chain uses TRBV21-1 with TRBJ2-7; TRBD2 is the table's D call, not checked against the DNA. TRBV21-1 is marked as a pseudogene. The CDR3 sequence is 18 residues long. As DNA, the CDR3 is TGTGCCAGCACCCTCAGGGGAGGGTCGAGCGGGAGATTCAACGAGCAGTACTTC. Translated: CASTLRGGSSGRFNEQYF.

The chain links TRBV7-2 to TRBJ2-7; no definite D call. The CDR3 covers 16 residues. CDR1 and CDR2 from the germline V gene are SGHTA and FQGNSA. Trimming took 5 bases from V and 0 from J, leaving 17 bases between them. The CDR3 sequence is CASSPLLGLSSYEQYF. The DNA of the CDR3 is TGTGCCAGCAGCCCCTTGCTAGGGTTAAGCTCCTACGAGCAGTACTTC.

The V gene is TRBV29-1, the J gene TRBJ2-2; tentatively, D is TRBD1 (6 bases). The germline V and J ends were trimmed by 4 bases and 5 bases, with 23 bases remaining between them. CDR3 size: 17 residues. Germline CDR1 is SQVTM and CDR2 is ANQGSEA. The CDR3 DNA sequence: TGCAGCGTTGTACAAGGTTCAGGACAGACGTCTACCGGGGAGCTGTTTTTT. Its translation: CSVVQGSGQTSTGELFF.

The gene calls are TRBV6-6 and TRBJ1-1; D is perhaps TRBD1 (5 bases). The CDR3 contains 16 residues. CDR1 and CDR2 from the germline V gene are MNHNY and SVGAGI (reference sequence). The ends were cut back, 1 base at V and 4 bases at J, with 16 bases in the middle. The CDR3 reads CASSYFSGTVSTEAFF. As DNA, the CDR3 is TGTGCCAGCAGTTACTTCTCGGGGACCGTGAGCACTGAAGCTTTCTTT.

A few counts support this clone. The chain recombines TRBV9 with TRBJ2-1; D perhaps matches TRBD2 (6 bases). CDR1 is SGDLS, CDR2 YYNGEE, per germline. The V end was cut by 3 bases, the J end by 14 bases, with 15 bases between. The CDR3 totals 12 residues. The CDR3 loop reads CASSGQGWGEFF. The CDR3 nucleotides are TGTGCCAGCAGCGGGCAGGGTTGGGGGGAGTTCTTC.

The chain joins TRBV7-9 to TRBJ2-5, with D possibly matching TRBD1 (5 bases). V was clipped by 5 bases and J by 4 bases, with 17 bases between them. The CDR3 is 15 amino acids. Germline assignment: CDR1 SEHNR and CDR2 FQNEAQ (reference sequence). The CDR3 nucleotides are TGTGCCAGCAGCCCGTCTGCTGGGGCTGGAGAGACCCAGTACTTC. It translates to CASSPSAGAGETQYF.

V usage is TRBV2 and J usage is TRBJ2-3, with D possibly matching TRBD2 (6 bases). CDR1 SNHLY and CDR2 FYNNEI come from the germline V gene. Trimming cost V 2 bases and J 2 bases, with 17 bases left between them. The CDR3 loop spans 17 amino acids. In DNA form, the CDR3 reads TGTGCCAGCAGTGAAATGGCTAGCGAGAAGCTCACAGATACGCAGTATTTT. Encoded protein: CASSEMASEKLTDTQYF.

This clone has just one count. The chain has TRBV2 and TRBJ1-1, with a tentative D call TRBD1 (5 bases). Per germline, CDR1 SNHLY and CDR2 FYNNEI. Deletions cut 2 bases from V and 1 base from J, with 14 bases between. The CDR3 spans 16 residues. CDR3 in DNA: TGTGCCAGCAGTGAAACCCCAGACAGAGAGAACACTGAAGCTTTCTTT. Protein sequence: CASSETPDRENTEAFF.

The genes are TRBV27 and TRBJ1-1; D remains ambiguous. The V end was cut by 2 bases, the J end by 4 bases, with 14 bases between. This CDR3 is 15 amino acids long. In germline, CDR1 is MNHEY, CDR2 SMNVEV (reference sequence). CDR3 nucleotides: TGTGCCAGCAGTTTACTTAAAGCAGGTACCACTGAAGCTTTCTTT. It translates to CASSLLKAGTTEAFF.